These T cell receptor beta chains were read from a single sample in a study of control samples from healthy donors and cancer patients. Measured with immunoSEQ multiplex PCR; TCRdb has only the in-frame clones, and not every one. Seen here are over 150,000 clones, over 80% observed once, and the top ten hold roughly 1.5%. Sequenced input: blood. Receptors originate from a man younger than 30 in good health. CDR3s include the opening cysteine and the closing phenylalanine or tryptophan.

V gene: TRBV4-2; CDR3 protein: CASSQDGSSYEQYF
V gene: TRBV12-5; CDR3 protein: CASGLTGTGADTQYF
V gene: TRBV19; CDR3 protein: CATWPGTGVDTQYF
V gene: TRBV7-3; CDR3 protein: CASSPFGGDEQYF
V gene: TRBV12-3/TRBV12-4; CDR3 protein: CASSLSRGGGYTF
V gene: TRBV28; CDR3 protein: CASTPQIGLSNQPQHF
V gene: TRBV9; CDR3 protein: CASSVSENTEAFF
V gene: TRBV9; CDR3 protein: CASSVDHSSYEQYF
V gene: TRBV19; CDR3 protein: CASGGDTDNSPLHF
V gene: TRBV27; CDR3 protein: CASSTTGSTEAFF
V gene: TRBV6-5; CDR3 protein: CASSRAGANVLTF
V gene: TRBV24-1; CDR3 protein: CATSAKRTGTGELFF
V gene: TRBV5-1; CDR3 protein: CASSLDPGGEQYF
V gene: TRBV7-2; CDR3 protein: CASSPGAWGRQPQHF
V gene: TRBV28; CDR3 protein: CASSSGGAKNIQYF
V gene: TRBV6-5; CDR3 protein: CASSYSILAAPYEQYF
V gene: TRBV18; CDR3 protein: CASSPTGTSEAFF
V gene: TRBV2; CDR3 protein: CASSQYGTGFSPLHF
V gene: TRBV2; CDR3 protein: CASSANRGGRSKNIQYF
V gene: TRBV12-5; CDR3 protein: CASGWQGNQPQHF
V gene: TRBV4-1; CDR3 protein: CASSRGRAYEQYF
V gene: TRBV7-2; CDR3 protein: CASSLDPGHTEAFF
V gene: TRBV6-5; CDR3 protein: CASSRDTDTQYF
V gene: TRBV6-5; CDR3 protein: CASSYSTGGWDYGYTF
V gene: TRBV6-5; CDR3 protein: CASRVRPYEQYF
V gene: TRBV7-3; CDR3 protein: CASSLSGQLNTEAFF
V gene: TRBV12-3/TRBV12-4; CDR3 protein: CASSWDNEQFF
V gene: TRBV28; CDR3 protein: CASSPPGRQNTQYF
V gene: TRBV6-1; CDR3 protein: CASSAKAVGSAAKNIQYF
V gene: TRBV5-1; CDR3 protein: CASSLGVNRRTDTQYF
V gene: TRBV7-3; CDR3 protein: CASSFRGSNGYTF
V gene: TRBV5-1; CDR3 protein: CASSLVGGSGSTDTQYF
V gene: TRBV19; CDR3 protein: CASSSSAAVYNEQFF
V gene: TRBV10-3; CDR3 protein: CAISGEYNEQFF
V gene: TRBV20-1; CDR3 protein: CSASSGGNQPQHF
V gene: TRBV28; CDR3 protein: CASARDLSGNTIYF
V gene: TRBV7-6; CDR3 protein: CASSLGQDGYEQYF
V gene: TRBV14; CDR3 protein: CASSHHLGRRELFF
V gene: TRBV6-5; CDR3 protein: CASSYTPPQGDGYTF
V gene: TRBV13; CDR3 protein: CASSLGGLGGVGQFF
V gene: TRBV7-9; CDR3 protein: CASSLRDTTYEQYF
V gene: TRBV28; CDR3 protein: CAVRDSNQPQHF